This TCR beta chain is from a study of a mutant IDH1 vaccine in newly diagnosed glioma. Clones were read by immunoSEQ multiplex PCR, and TCRdb kept only the in-frame ones, dropping some. The sample has 50,000 to 60,000 clones, about 80% seen once. As for time point: week 23, last vaccination. A single vaccine dose contained 300 ug of mutant IDH1 20-mer peptide, and topical imiquimod was used with it. This CDR3 comprises 16 residues. Germline V gene sequence: CDR1 MNHEY, CDR2 SMNVEV (reference sequence). V shed 5 bases and J shed 7 bases, with 20 bases lying between them. This clone was seen a handful of times. The antigen remains undetermined.

Sequenced material: PBMCs, taken from a glioma patient whose treatment included an IDH1 peptide vaccine. The clonotype comes from a man aged 35 to 55 with glioma. The chain combines TRBV27 with TRBJ1-4; no reliable D call. The CDR3 DNA sequence: TGTGCCAGCAGTCCCACCGATAGGAAACGAGGTGAAAAACTGTTTTTT. Protein sequence: CASSPTDRKRGEKLFF.